These 11 T cell receptor beta chains originate from one sample sequenced in a study of blood T cells in healthy people across ages. Combining a sample-barcoded 5' primer with a J-beta primer mix, a second PCR ran for about 6 to 11 cycles. TCRdb re-called the 5' RACE reads through MiXCR, storing one row per CDR3 protein. Of about 570,000 distinct CDR3 sequences in the sample, around a quarter were seen once. These same data were also listed under a study on T cells of mothers and their children.

Sequenced sample: blood. These receptors were collected from a boy aged 2-15 years in good health.

The J gene is TRBJ2-3, the V gene TRBV10-3; D possibly corresponds to TRBD1 (5 bases). The DNA end is more similar to TRBJ1-5, so the J call may be wrong. CDR3 length: 14 amino acids. CDR1 is ENHRY and CDR2 is SYGVKD in the germline V gene. CDR3 nucleotide sequence: TGTGCCATGTGGGGCGGGTTTAGCACAGATACGCAGCATTTT. As protein: CAMWGGFSTDTQHF.

This clonotype was counted many times. J is TRBJ2-3 and V is TRBV2, with D possibly being TRBD1 (5 bases). Germline V CDR1 and CDR2: SNHLY, FYNNEI. The V and J ends lost 7 bases and 3 bases respectively, with 11 bases between them. This CDR3 spans 13 amino acids. CDR3 nucleotide sequence: TGTGCCAGCAAAAGGGGCGAGACAGATACGCAGTATTTT. Translating gives CASKRGETDTQYF.

This sequence joins TRBV6-1 and TRBJ1-1; D gene unclear. Trimming cost V 2 bases and J 3 bases, with 10 bases left between them. From germline, CDR1 is MNHNS and CDR2 SASEGT. The CDR3 has 14 amino acids. This CDR3 reads CASSETRADTEAFF. In DNA, the CDR3 is TGTGCCAGCAGTGAAACCCGCGCGGACACTGAAGCTTTCTTT.

The CDR3 is CASKREQRAYEQYF. The CDR3 nucleotides are TGTGCCAGCAAACGGGAACAGCGGGCCTACGAGCAGTACTTC. This chain connects TRBV6-5 to TRBJ2-7, with D tentatively TRBD2 (6 bases). Trimming stripped 7 bases from V and 2 bases from J, with 15 bases between. Germline V gene sequence: CDR1 MNHEY, CDR2 SVGAGI. The CDR3 spans 14 residues.

CDR3 nucleotide sequence: TGTGCCTGGAGCGCGGGACAGAGGAGCTCCTATAATTCACCCCTCCACTTT. The encoded protein is CAWSAGQRSSYNSPLHF. The chain carries TRBV30 and TRBJ1-6; TRBD1 aligns across 7 bases. The CDR3 has 17 amino acids. V lost 3 bases and J lost 0; bases outside the gene matches: 8. CDR1 GTSNPN and CDR2 SVGIG come from the germline V gene (reference sequence).

The gene calls are TRBV20-1 and TRBJ2-7; 11 bases line up with TRBD2. With 2 bases clipped from V and 0 bases from J, the junction kept 3 bases outside the gene matches. Germline V gene lookup returns CDR1 DFQATT and CDR2 SNEGSKA (reference sequence). The CDR3 is 15 residues long. CDR3 sequence reads: CSARLTSGSSYEQYF. In DNA form, the CDR3 reads TGCAGTGCTAGACTTACTAGCGGGAGCTCCTACGAGCAGTACTTC.

This sequence joins TRBV29-1 and TRBJ2-5; TRBD2 agrees at 9 bases. With 2 bases clipped from V and 4 bases from J, the junction kept 2 bases outside the gene matches. This CDR3 contains 13 residues. CDR1 and CDR2 (germline): SQVTM, ANQGSEA. The CDR3 DNA is TGCAGCGTTGAACCGCGGGGGGGAGAGACCCAGTACTTC. It specifies CSVEPRGGETQYF.

The chain is built from TRBV29-1 and TRBJ1-1; the D is unclear. CDR3 size: 11 residues. V was pared by 7 bases and J by 1 base, with 7 bases between. Germline V gene lookup returns CDR1 SQVTM and CDR2 ANQGSEA. The CDR3 loop reads CSGRRNTEAFF. In DNA, the CDR3 is TGCAGCGGCCGTCGGAACACTGAAGCTTTCTTT.

In this sample, this clonotype turned up once. The J gene is TRBJ1-5, the V gene TRBV2, with a possible D match to TRBD1 (5 bases). CDR3 size: 12 residues. Trimming shortened V by 7 bases and J by 4 bases, and 8 bases separated the two germline ends. Germline CDR1 SNHLY, CDR2 FYNNEI. Here the CDR3 reads CASMGENQPQHF. CDR3 bases: TGTGCCAGCATGGGGGAAAATCAGCCCCAGCATTTT.

This clonotype was seen a handful of times. This chain joins TRBV10-3 and TRBJ2-5; D may be TRBD2 (5 bases). Germline CDR1 is ENHRY and CDR2 is SYGVKD. V gave up 0 bases and J gave up 5 bases, with 13 bases separating them. The CDR3 extends over 15 amino acids. Here the CDR3 reads CAISESAGLGETQYF. CDR3 nucleotides: TGTGCCATCAGTGAGTCCGCGGGCCTTGGGGAGACCCAGTACTTC.

The chain has TRBV20-1 and TRBJ1-2; TRBD1 might be the D (5 bases). V was shortened by 5 bases and J by 2 bases, with 9 bases between the two germline ends. CDR1 and CDR2 from the germline V gene are DFQATT and SNEGSKA (reference sequence). The CDR3 is 12 residues long. CDR3 amino acids: CSASGVNYGYTF. DNA for the CDR3: TGCAGTGCTTCGGGGGTAAACTATGGCTACACCTTC.